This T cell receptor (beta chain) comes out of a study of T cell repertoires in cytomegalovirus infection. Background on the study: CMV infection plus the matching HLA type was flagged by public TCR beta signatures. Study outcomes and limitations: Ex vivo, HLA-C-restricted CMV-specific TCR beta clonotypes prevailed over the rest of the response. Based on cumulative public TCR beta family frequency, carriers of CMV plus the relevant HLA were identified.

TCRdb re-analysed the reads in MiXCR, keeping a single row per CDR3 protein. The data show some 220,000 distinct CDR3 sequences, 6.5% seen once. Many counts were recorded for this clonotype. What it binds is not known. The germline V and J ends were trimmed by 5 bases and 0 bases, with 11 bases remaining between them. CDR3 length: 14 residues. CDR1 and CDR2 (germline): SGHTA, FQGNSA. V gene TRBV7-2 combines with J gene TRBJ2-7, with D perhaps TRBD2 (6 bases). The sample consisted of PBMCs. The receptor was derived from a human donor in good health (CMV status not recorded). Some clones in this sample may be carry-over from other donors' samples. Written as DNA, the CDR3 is TGTGCCAGCAGCCCCGGGACTTTCTCCTACGAGCAGTACTTC. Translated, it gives CASSPGTFSYEQYF.